A selection of T cell receptor beta chains follows, all from one sample in a study of shared clonotypes between healthy human individuals. Sequencing used immunoSEQ multiplex PCR; TCRdb keeps in-frame clones, though not all of them. The data hold 2 million to 2.5 million clones, with over 90% observed a single time. The sample consisted of naive CD4+ T cells from PBMCs. The receptors stem from a young man in good health. Some clones in this sample may be carry-over from other donors' samples. The CDR3 runs from the conserved cysteine through the conserved F or W. A D gene is named only where the DNA matches it firmly. The size entry is marked missing in some rows and otherwise reads once, few, many or a size class.

v_call: TRBV28
j_call: TRBJ1-2
d_call: .
clone_size: few
cdr3_nt: TGTGCCAGCAGTTTAGGGGTCCATGGCTACACCTTC
cdr3_aa: CASSLGVHGYTF

v_call: TRBV2
j_call: TRBJ2-5
d_call: TRBD2
clone_size: .
cdr3_nt: TGTGCCAGTTGGACTAGAAACCCCGCGGGGACCCAGTACTTC
cdr3_aa: CASWTRNPAGTQYF

v_call: TRBV2
j_call: TRBJ2-3
d_call: .
clone_size: .
cdr3_nt: TGTGCCAGCCAAGCGCCTACAGGTTGGACTGTCACAGATACGCAGTATTTT
cdr3_aa: CASQAPTGWTVTDTQYF

v_call: TRBV30
j_call: TRBJ2-3
d_call: .
clone_size: once
cdr3_nt: TGTGCCTGGAGTGTGCCTAGGTTGGCAGATACGCAGTATTTT
cdr3_aa: CAWSVPRLADTQYF

v_call: TRBV27
j_call: TRBJ1-1
d_call: .
clone_size: .
cdr3_nt: TGTGCCAGCAGTTCACAAGTAGGGAACACTGAAGCTTTCTTT
cdr3_aa: CASSSQVGNTEAFF

v_call: TRBV6-1
j_call: TRBJ1-4
d_call: .
clone_size: .
cdr3_nt: TGTGCCAGCAGCTCAGCCGTCGGGGGGGCTGAAAAACTGTTTTTT
cdr3_aa: CASSSAVGGAEKLFF

v_call: TRBV6-5
j_call: TRBJ2-3
d_call: .
clone_size: .
cdr3_nt: TGTGCCTCCCGGGGCAGGGCTCCCCCTACGCAGTATTTT
cdr3_aa: CASRGRAPPTQYF

v_call: TRBV7-9
j_call: TRBJ1-1
d_call: .
clone_size: .
cdr3_nt: TGTGCCAGCAGCTTAGGGGCAGGGAGAGGGAACACTGAAGCTTTCTTT
cdr3_aa: CASSLGAGRGNTEAFF

v_call: TRBV5-1
j_call: TRBJ1-3
d_call: .
clone_size: .
cdr3_nt: TGCGCCAGCAGCTTGGGGAAAGGACCGATTTCTGGAAACACCATATATTTT
cdr3_aa: CASSLGKGPISGNTIYF

v_call: TRBV7-2
j_call: TRBJ2-7
d_call: TRBD2
clone_size: .
cdr3_nt: TGTGCCAGCACCCCCGACCGGGGGGGTGCCTACGAGCAGTACTTC
cdr3_aa: CASTPDRGGAYEQYF

v_call: TRBV7-3
j_call: TRBJ1-1
d_call: .
clone_size: .
cdr3_nt: TGTGCCAGCAGTCTGACCGCGAACACTGAAGCTTTCTTT
cdr3_aa: CASSLTANTEAFF

v_call: TRBV7-7
j_call: TRBJ2-3
d_call: TRBD2
clone_size: .
cdr3_nt: TGTGCCAGCAGCAAAACCGGGGGGGCAGATACGCAGTATTTT
cdr3_aa: CASSKTGGADTQYF

v_call: TRBV29-1
j_call: TRBJ1-1
d_call: .
clone_size: .
cdr3_nt: TGCAGCGTTATGACACACCGCCTGGACACTGAAGCTTTCTTT
cdr3_aa: CSVMTHRLDTEAFF

v_call: TRBV5-6
j_call: TRBJ1-2
d_call: TRBD1
clone_size: .
cdr3_nt: TGTGCCAGCAGCTTGGGGACAGGCCCCCGTTGGGAGTTTGGCTACACCTTC
cdr3_aa: CASSLGTGPRWEFGYTF

v_call: TRBV18
j_call: TRBJ2-1
d_call: .
clone_size: .
cdr3_nt: TGTGCCAGCTCGGCAAGGCGACTCGACAATGAGCAGTTCTTC
cdr3_aa: CASSARRLDNEQFF

v_call: TRBV11-2
j_call: TRBJ2-5
d_call: .
clone_size: .
cdr3_nt: TGTGCCAGCAGCTTAGATCTAGAGACCCAGTACTTC
cdr3_aa: CASSLDLETQYF

v_call: TRBV6-5
j_call: TRBJ1-1
d_call: .
clone_size: .
cdr3_nt: TGTGCCAGCAGTTACTCGAGGATCACTGAAGCTTTCTTT
cdr3_aa: CASSYSRITEAFF

v_call: TRBV4-2
j_call: TRBJ2-1
d_call: TRBD2
clone_size: .
cdr3_nt: TGTGCCAGCAGCCCAACTGGTCTAGCGGTTTCCTACAATGAGCAGTTCTTC
cdr3_aa: CASSPTGLAVSYNEQFF

v_call: TRBV21-1
j_call: TRBJ1-5
d_call: .
clone_size: .
cdr3_nt: TGTGCCAGCAGCAAAGGCTGGGCCCCCTATAGCAATCAGCCCCAGCATTTT
cdr3_aa: CASSKGWAPYSNQPQHF

v_call: TRBV2
j_call: TRBJ1-1
d_call: .
clone_size: few
cdr3_nt: TGTGCCAGCACGGTGGCGGGGAGCGCTGAAGCTTTCTTT
cdr3_aa: CASTVAGSAEAFF

v_call: TRBV28
j_call: TRBJ1-2
d_call: TRBD1
clone_size: .
cdr3_nt: TGTGCCAGCAGTTTTCTTGACAGGGCCTATGGCTACACCTTC
cdr3_aa: CASSFLDRAYGYTF

v_call: TRBV28
j_call: TRBJ1-2
d_call: TRBD1
clone_size: .
cdr3_nt: TGTGCCAGCAGTTCCTCCCGCGGACAGGGGAACTATGGCTACACCTTC
cdr3_aa: CASSSSRGQGNYGYTF

v_call: TRBV6-1
j_call: TRBJ1-4
d_call: TRBD1
clone_size: .
cdr3_nt: TGTGCCAGCAGTTCGACAGGGACTTTCGAAAAACTGTTTTTT
cdr3_aa: CASSSTGTFEKLFF

v_call: TRBV15
j_call: TRBJ2-7
d_call: .
clone_size: .
cdr3_nt: TGTGCCACCAGCAGAGATCTCGGACGGAACTACGAGCAGTACTTC
cdr3_aa: CATSRDLGRNYEQYF

v_call: TRBV6-6
j_call: TRBJ2-1
d_call: .
clone_size: .
cdr3_nt: TGTGCCAGCAGTCCCGTGGGGGGATCCTACAATGAGCAGTTCTTC
cdr3_aa: CASSPVGGSYNEQFF

v_call: TRBV19
j_call: TRBJ1-1
d_call: .
clone_size: .
cdr3_nt: TGTGCCAGTACCCCTTACGCCCCGGACTCGGGAGAAGCTTTCTTT
cdr3_aa: CASTPYAPDSGEAFF

v_call: TRBV28
j_call: TRBJ2-7
d_call: .
clone_size: .
cdr3_nt: TGTGCCAGCTGCTTCCGGGACGGCACCTCCTACGAGCAGTACTTC
cdr3_aa: CASCFRDGTSYEQYF

v_call: TRBV6-1
j_call: TRBJ1-2
d_call: .
clone_size: few
cdr3_nt: TGTGCCAGCAGTGACGCAGGGAGGGCCTCGGGCTACACCTTC
cdr3_aa: CASSDAGRASGYTF

v_call: TRBV2
j_call: TRBJ2-7
d_call: .
clone_size: .
cdr3_nt: TGTGCCAGCATGGGGACCTCCTACGAGCAGTACTTC
cdr3_aa: CASMGTSYEQYF

v_call: TRBV5-1
j_call: TRBJ1-1
d_call: .
clone_size: .
cdr3_nt: TGCGCCAGCAGCTTGGGGGAAAGGAGCACTGAAGCTTTCTTT
cdr3_aa: CASSLGERSTEAFF

v_call: TRBV9
j_call: TRBJ1-2
d_call: TRBD1
clone_size: .
cdr3_nt: TGTGCCAGCAGCCATAGGACAGGGGAATATGGCTACACCTTC
cdr3_aa: CASSHRTGEYGYTF

v_call: TRBV12-5
j_call: TRBJ2-3
d_call: .
clone_size: .
cdr3_nt: TGTGCTAGTGGTTTAAAAGGCACGGATACGCAGTATTTT
cdr3_aa: CASGLKGTDTQYF

v_call: TRBV7-2
j_call: TRBJ2-7
d_call: TRBD2
clone_size: .
cdr3_nt: TGTGCCAGCATCAATAGAGGTAGCGGGAGCTCTTACGAGCAGTACTTC
cdr3_aa: CASINRGSGSSYEQYF

v_call: TRBV7-2
j_call: TRBJ1-5
d_call: TRBD1
clone_size: .
cdr3_nt: TGTGCCAGCAGCTTTGACAGGGAGGAGCCCCAGCATTTT
cdr3_aa: CASSFDREEPQHF

v_call: TRBV11-3
j_call: TRBJ2-6
d_call: .
clone_size: .
cdr3_nt: TGTGCCAGCAGCTTCCAGGGTACTGGGGCCAACGTCCTGACTTTC
cdr3_aa: CASSFQGTGANVLTF

v_call: TRBV4-3
j_call: TRBJ1-2
d_call: TRBD1
clone_size: .
cdr3_nt: TGCGCCAGCAGCCCTCGACAGGGGGGAGTCTATGGCTACACCTTC
cdr3_aa: CASSPRQGGVYGYTF

v_call: TRBV5-6
j_call: TRBJ1-1
d_call: .
clone_size: .
cdr3_nt: TGTGCCAGCAGCTGGGAGGGGGGCACTGAAGCTTTCTTT
cdr3_aa: CASSWEGGTEAFF

v_call: TRBV6-6
j_call: TRBJ2-1
d_call: TRBD2
clone_size: .
cdr3_nt: TGTGCCAGCAGTCTCCGACTAGCGGGAGTCCATGAGCAGTTCTTC
cdr3_aa: CASSLRLAGVHEQFF

v_call: TRBV23-1
j_call: TRBJ2-7
d_call: .
clone_size: .
cdr3_nt: TGCGCCACTCTGATCCCCTACGAGCAGTACTTC
cdr3_aa: CATLIPYEQYF

v_call: TRBV5-4
j_call: TRBJ2-1
d_call: .
clone_size: .
cdr3_nt: TGTGCCAGCAGCTTGGTACCGCTCTCCTACAATGAGCAGTTCTTC
cdr3_aa: CASSLVPLSYNEQFF

v_call: TRBV4-1
j_call: TRBJ2-1
d_call: .
clone_size: .
cdr3_nt: TGCGCCAGCAGCCAAGGGGCAGGGGGGCCGATTCATTTTCTTTACAATGAGCAGTTCTTC
cdr3_aa: CASSQGAGGPIHFLYNEQFF

v_call: TRBV9
j_call: TRBJ2-1
d_call: TRBD2
clone_size: .
cdr3_nt: TGTGCCAGCAGCGCTATAGCGGGACCCTACAATGAGCAGTTCTTC
cdr3_aa: CASSAIAGPYNEQFF

v_call: TRBV13
j_call: TRBJ2-7
d_call: TRBD1
clone_size: .
cdr3_nt: TGTGCCAGCAGCAACCGGGACAGGGATTACGAGCAGTACTTC
cdr3_aa: CASSNRDRDYEQYF

v_call: TRBV5-6
j_call: TRBJ1-1
d_call: TRBD1
clone_size: .
cdr3_nt: TGTGCCAGCAGCTTGGCCCCCGGGACAGCTGAAGCTTTCTTT
cdr3_aa: CASSLAPGTAEAFF

v_call: TRBV7-8
j_call: TRBJ2-2
d_call: TRBD2
clone_size: .
cdr3_nt: TGTGCCAGCAGCCTTAGATCGGCGTGGCGGGAGGCCCTCAACACCGGGGAGCTGTTTTTT
cdr3_aa: CASSLRSAWREALNTGELFF

v_call: TRBV29-1
j_call: TRBJ2-6
d_call: TRBD1
clone_size: .
cdr3_nt: TGCAGCGTCTGGGGGACAGGGAGTAACCCCCTATTGGGGGCCAACGTCCTGACTTTC
cdr3_aa: CSVWGTGSNPLLGANVLTF

v_call: TRBV6-1
j_call: TRBJ1-4
d_call: .
clone_size: .
cdr3_nt: TGTGCCAGCAGTGAAGGAGGGGCGGGCGAAAAACTGTTTTTT
cdr3_aa: CASSEGGAGEKLFF

v_call: TRBV5-1
j_call: TRBJ2-2
d_call: TRBD1
clone_size: .
cdr3_nt: TGCGCCAGCAGCTACACAGAATCCAGGGGGACCGGGGAGCTGTTTTTT
cdr3_aa: CASSYTESRGTGELFF

v_call: TRBV29-1
j_call: TRBJ1-1
d_call: .
clone_size: .
cdr3_nt: TGCAGCGGCGCCCTCAGGGGAGGGAACACTGAAGCTTTCTTT
cdr3_aa: CSGALRGGNTEAFF

v_call: TRBV6-1
j_call: TRBJ2-7
d_call: TRBD2
clone_size: .
cdr3_nt: TGTGCCAGCAGGGGACTAGCGGGTACAACCTACGAGCAGTACTTC
cdr3_aa: CASRGLAGTTYEQYF

v_call: TRBV30
j_call: TRBJ1-1
d_call: .
clone_size: few
cdr3_nt: TGTGCCTGGAGTGTATGGCAGGGGTTCACTGAAGCTTTCTTT
cdr3_aa: CAWSVWQGFTEAFF

v_call: TRBV5-1
j_call: TRBJ1-1
d_call: TRBD1
clone_size: .
cdr3_nt: TGCGCCAGCAGCCAAGGGACAGGCTACTTGAACACTGAAGCTTTCTTT
cdr3_aa: CASSQGTGYLNTEAFF

v_call: TRBV4-1
j_call: TRBJ1-2
d_call: .
clone_size: .
cdr3_nt: TGCGCCAGCAGCCAACTGGGGCAAGTTCGTGGCTACACCTTC
cdr3_aa: CASSQLGQVRGYTF

v_call: TRBV10-2
j_call: TRBJ2-7
d_call: .
clone_size: .
cdr3_nt: TGCGCCAGCAGGACGGCCCGTAGCTCCTACGAGCAGTACTTC
cdr3_aa: CASRTARSSYEQYF

v_call: TRBV6-6
j_call: TRBJ2-1
d_call: .
clone_size: .
cdr3_nt: TGTGCCAGCAGTTACTCGACTAATGAGCAGTTCTTC
cdr3_aa: CASSYSTNEQFF

v_call: TRBV10-3
j_call: TRBJ2-5
d_call: .
clone_size: few
cdr3_nt: TGTGCCATCAGCGAAGAGTCAGAGACCCAGTACTTC
cdr3_aa: CAISEESETQYF

v_call: TRBV29-1
j_call: TRBJ1-2
d_call: .
clone_size: .
cdr3_nt: TGCAGCGTTGATGGGTCTGGAGGCTATGGCTACACCTTC
cdr3_aa: CSVDGSGGYGYTF

v_call: TRBV6-1
j_call: TRBJ1-3
d_call: .
clone_size: .
cdr3_nt: TGTGCCAGCAGTGAAGTCGCAGTACGACTCTCTGGAAACACCATATATTTT
cdr3_aa: CASSEVAVRLSGNTIYF

v_call: TRBV5-1
j_call: TRBJ2-7
d_call: .
clone_size: .
cdr3_nt: TGCGCCAGCAGCTCGTTGGCAGGGAACGAGCAGTACTTC
cdr3_aa: CASSSLAGNEQYF